This T cell receptor (beta chain) was documented in a study of molecular identifiers for immune sequencing clone quantification. Preparation methods for the bulk TCR libraries were those previously described, with listed TCR primers. TCRdb re-derived calls from the PCR reads in MiXCR, one entry per CDR3 protein. The data hold around 480,000 distinct CDR3 sequences, with about 20% observed a single time. This clonotype was observed many times. The sample comprised naive CD8+ T cells from blood, with Jurkat cell RNA spiked in. Described subset: FACS-sorted CD8+CD4-CCR7+CD45RA+ naive T cells. The TCR sequence derives from a human donor in good health. Some libraries in this study had Jurkat cell RNA spiked in.

The CDR3 loop is CASSLSAEEETQYF. As DNA, the CDR3 is TGTGCCAGCAGTTTATCAGCAGAAGAAGAGACCCAGTACTTC. J is TRBJ2-5 and V is TRBV27; D uncertain. CDR3 length: 14 residues. V was pared by 0 bases and J by 3 bases, with 8 bases between. CDR1 and CDR2 from the germline V gene are MNHEY and SMNVEV (reference sequence).